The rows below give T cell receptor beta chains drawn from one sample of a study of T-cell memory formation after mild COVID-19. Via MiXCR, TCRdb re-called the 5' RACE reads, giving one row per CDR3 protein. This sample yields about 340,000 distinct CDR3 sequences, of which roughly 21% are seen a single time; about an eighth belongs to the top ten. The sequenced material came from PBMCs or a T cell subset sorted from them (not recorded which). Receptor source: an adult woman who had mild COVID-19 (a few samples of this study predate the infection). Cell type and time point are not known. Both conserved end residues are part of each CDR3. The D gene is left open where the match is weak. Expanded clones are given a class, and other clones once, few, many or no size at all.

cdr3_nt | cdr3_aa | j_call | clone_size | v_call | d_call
TGTGCCAGCAGCCCCGGAGTGGGTAGCGGGAGGGAGACCCAGTACTTC | CASSPGVGSGRETQYF | TRBJ2-5 | - | TRBV9 | TRBD2
TGCGCCAGCAGCTTGGACCAGGGTCTATATGGCTACACCTTC | CASSLDQGLYGYTF | TRBJ1-2 | - | TRBV5-1 | -
TGCAGTGCTAGGGACCCGGCCCCCACCCCAGCCAAAAACATTCAGTACTTC | CSARDPAPTPAKNIQYF | TRBJ2-4 | few | TRBV20-1 | -
TGTGCCAGCAGGCCAGACAGGATGGGGAAGGTGGCAGATACGCAGTATTTT | CASRPDRMGKVADTQYF | TRBJ2-3 | few | TRBV12-3/TRBV12-4 | -
TGTGCCAGCAGCTTAGAGTCAACCTACGAGCAGTACTTC | CASSLESTYEQYF | TRBJ2-7 | few | TRBV7-9 | -
TGTGCCAGCAGCTTAGACGAGCAGTACTTC | CASSLDEQYF | TRBJ2-7 | - | TRBV7-2 | -
TGTGCCAGCCACCCACTCCCCCGCACAGATACGCAGTATTTT | CASHPLPRTDTQYF | TRBJ2-3 | few | TRBV7-9 | -
TGCAGTGCTTTAGATCTAGCGGGGGGGTCCTACGAGCAGTACTTC | CSALDLAGGSYEQYF | TRBJ2-7 | few | TRBV20-1 | TRBD2
TGCGCCAGCAGCTTGGGGGAGGGTACGAGCAATCAGCCCCAGCATTTT | CASSLGEGTSNQPQHF | TRBJ1-5 | few | TRBV5-1 | -
TGCAGCGCCTGGGACAGGGCCGTTCCCGGACGCCAAGAGACCCAGTACTTC | CSAWDRAVPGRQETQYF | TRBJ2-5 | few | TRBV29-1 | TRBD1
TGCAGTGCCTCGGACAGAGACTACGAGCAGTACTTC | CSASDRDYEQYF | TRBJ2-7 | few | TRBV20-1 | -
TGTGCCACCAGTGATTTCCGCGGGGCTGGTTCCTACAATGAGCAGTTCTTC | CATSDFRGAGSYNEQFF | TRBJ2-1 | - | TRBV24-1 | -
TGCGCCAGCAGCTTGGTGGGACAGGGCTTTCCCGACGAGCAGTACTTC | CASSLVGQGFPDEQYF | TRBJ2-7 | few | TRBV5-1 | TRBD1
TGCGCCAGCAGCTACTATCCTACAGGGGGCTCCGAGCAGTACTTC | CASSYYPTGGSEQYF | TRBJ2-7 | - | TRBV5-1 | TRBD1
TGCAGTGCTAGAGATGCCCGGATTAGCAATCAGCCCCAGCATTTT | CSARDARISNQPQHF | TRBJ1-5 | - | TRBV20-1 | -
TGTGCCAGCAGTTCGCCCGCCTCAGGAACCTACGAGCAGTACTTC | CASSSPASGTYEQYF | TRBJ2-7 | few | TRBV12-3/TRBV12-4 | -